This T cell receptor beta chain comes out of a study of T cell repertoires in cytomegalovirus infection. This clonotype was counted ten times or more. Unmatched junction bases numbered 13, after V lost 3 bases and J lost 3 bases. This CDR3 region has 18 residues. Germline V gene lookup returns CDR1 SGHTA and CDR2 FQGNSA. TCRdb itself ran the reads through MiXCR, one entry per CDR3 protein. In the table there are 170,000 or so distinct CDR3 sequences, around an eighth of which are singletons. The sequenced sample was PBMCs. The rearrangement joins TRBV7-2 to TRBJ2-1; 8 positions match TRBD2. This TCR was sampled from a human donor in good health (CMV status not recorded). Some clones in this sample may be carry-over from other donors' samples. The CDR3 sequence is CASSLRVSGGYLYNEQFF. As DNA, the CDR3 is TGTGCCAGCAGCTTGAGGGTCTCGGGGGGGTACCTCTACAATGAGCAGTTCTTC.